Below are 25 T cell receptor beta chains sequenced from a single sample in a study of T cell responses to AZD1222 COVID-19 vaccine. Generated by immunoSEQ multiplex PCR, the TCRdb table keeps only in-frame clones and is missing some. Of some 130,000 clones detected, about nine tenths appear once; the ten largest clones hold about 6%. The material sequenced was peripheral blood, taken on day 0 of AZD1222 vaccination. Source of these receptors: an adult in good health.

The CDR3 bases are TGTGCCAGCAGCTTAGGGCAGGGGCGCGTCGACGAGCAGTACTTC. This translates into CASSLGQGRVDEQYF. This rearrangement joins TRBV7-6 to TRBJ2-7, with D perhaps matching TRBD1 (6 bases). Germline assignment: CDR1 SGHVS and CDR2 FNYEAQ. The CDR3 covers 15 residues. The V and J ends lost 1 base and 5 bases respectively, with 15 bases between them.

V and J are TRBV6-5 and TRBJ2-1, with a weak D call TRBD2 (7 bases). CDR1 is MNHEY, CDR2 SVGAGI, per germline. The CDR3 contains 14 residues. The V and J ends lost 10 bases and 9 bases respectively, with 22 bases between them. CDR3 amino acids: CATLGGGQIGEQFF. CDR3 nucleotide sequence: TGTGCCACTCTAGGCGGGGGCCAGATTGGTGAGCAGTTCTTC.

The gene calls are TRBV30 and TRBJ2-5; D is unresolved. CDR1 is GTSNPN and CDR2 is SVGIG in the germline V gene (reference sequence). Trimming pared 0 bases from V and 5 bases from J, leaving 4 bases between. The CDR3 contains 11 residues. The CDR3 is CAWSVKETQYF. CDR3 sequence (DNA): TGTGCCTGGAGTGTAAAGGAGACCCAGTACTTC.

The chain uses TRBV18 and TRBJ1-1; D unresolved. Trimming shortened V by 6 bases and J by 0 bases, and 5 bases separated the two germline ends. The CDR3 totals 12 residues. Germline V gives CDR1 KGHSH, CDR2 LQKENI. The CDR3 protein is CASSAMNTEAFF. The DNA for the CDR3 is TGTGCCAGCTCTGCGATGAACACTGAAGCTTTCTTT. Using reference TRBV18 and TRBJ1-1 for the parts outside the CDR3, the full variable domain is NAGVMQNPRHLVRRRGQEARLRCSPMKGHSHVYWYRQLPEEGLKFMVYLQKENIIDESGMPKERFSAEFPKEGPSILRIQQVVRGDSAAYFCASSAMNTEAFFGQGTRLTVV.

This clone is a singleton in its sample. The chain links TRBV29-1 to TRBJ1-1; weak D call: TRBD1 (5 bases). The CDR3 loop spans 14 amino acids. Germline loops: CDR1 SQVTM, CDR2 ANQGSEA. Trimming left V 6 bases short and J 5 bases short, with 19 bases between. This chain's CDR3 is CSVQPDSGGTEAFF. The DNA for the CDR3 is TGCAGCGTCCAACCAGACTCGGGGGGTACTGAAGCTTTCTTT. The whole variable domain, filled in from reference TRBV29-1 and TRBJ1-1, reads SAVISQKPSRDICQRGTSLTIQCQVDSQVTMMFWYRQQPGQSLTLIATANQGSEATYESGFVIDKFPISRPNLTFSTLTVSNMSPEDSSIYLCSVQPDSGGTEAFFGQGTRLTVV.

This clone was observed once. This rearrangement joins TRBV2 to TRBJ1-2, with 10 bases aligning to TRBD1. Germline loops: CDR1 SNHLY, CDR2 FYNNEI. The trim removed 3 bases at V and 7 bases at J, leaving 8 bases unmatched. The CDR3 contains 15 residues. CDR3: CASSDTRDRGLGYTF. In nucleotides, the CDR3 is TGTGCCAGCAGTGACACACGAGACAGGGGGCTTGGCTACACCTTC.

This clone was counted once. The chain recombines TRBV9 with TRBJ1-1, with a possible D match to TRBD1 (6 bases). There are 13 residues in the CDR3. Germline loops: CDR1 SGDLS, CDR2 YYNGEE. The V and J ends lost 2 bases and 3 bases respectively, with 8 bases between them. The CDR3 nucleotides read TGTGCCAGCAGCGTGGAGGGGGACACTGAAGCTTTCTTT. This translates into CASSVEGDTEAFF. The variable domain in full, with the rest retrieved from reference TRBV9 and TRBJ1-1, is DSGVTQTPKHLITATGQRVTLRCSPRSGDLSVYWYQQSLDQGLQFLIQYYNGEERAKGNILERFSAQQFPDLHSELNLSSLELGDSALYFCASSVEGDTEAFFGQGTRLTVV.

The chain uses TRBV6-5 and TRBJ1-1, with a weak D call TRBD1 (5 bases). Germline loops: CDR1 MNHEY, CDR2 SVGAGI. Trimming took off 8 bases at V and 10 bases at J, with 20 bases between the two ends. The CDR3 length is 13 residues. Written as DNA, the CDR3 is TGTGCCAGCCGGGAGGGGACCACAGGAGGAGCTTTCTTT. Translated, it gives CASREGTTGGAFF.

The V call is TRBV18, the J call TRBJ1-1; 10 bases are a match to TRBD1. In germline, CDR1 is KGHSH, CDR2 LQKENI. This CDR3 comprises 14 residues. V was pared by 6 bases and J by 3 bases, with 4 bases of the junction left unmatched. The CDR3 DNA is TGTGCCAGCTCCCCCGGGACAGGGGACACTGAAGCTTTCTTT. This translates into CASSPGTGDTEAFF.

This chain uses TRBV30 with TRBJ2-3; the match to TRBD2 covers 8 bases. This CDR3 region has 12 residues. Germline V lookup: CDR1 GTSNPN, CDR2 SVGIG (reference sequence). With 1 base clipped from V and 15 bases from J, the junction kept 9 bases outside the gene matches. In DNA, the CDR3 is TGTGCCTGGAGTGCATCGGGACTAGTTGACTATTTT. Its translation: CAWSASGLVDYF.

The chain joins TRBV19 to TRBJ1-5, with D possibly TRBD1 on 5 matching bases. V lost 2 bases, J lost 2 bases, and 13 bases lay in between. From germline, CDR1 is LNHDA and CDR2 SQIVND (reference sequence). The CDR3 spans 16 residues. Here the CDR3 reads CASSIKQGTGNQPQHF. The CDR3 DNA reads TGTGCCAGTAGTATAAAGCAGGGAACGGGCAATCAGCCCCAGCATTTT. Filled out from reference TRBV19 and TRBJ1-5, the complete variable domain reads DGGITQSPKYLFRKEGQNVTLSCEQNLNHDAMYWYRQDPGQGLRLIYYSQIVNDFQKGDIAEGYSVSREKKESFPLTVTSAQKNPTAFYLCASSIKQGTGNQPQHFGDGTRLSIL.

This chain joins TRBV9 and TRBJ2-3, with a weak D call TRBD1 (6 bases). The CDR3 is 15 residues long. Trimming shortened V by 0 bases and J by 6 bases, and 14 bases separated the two germline ends. Germline V gives CDR1 SGDLS, CDR2 YYNGEE. The CDR3 loop reads CASSVVAGRGDTQYF. Here the CDR3 DNA reads TGTGCCAGCAGCGTAGTGGCAGGAAGGGGGGATACGCAGTATTTT.

The rearrangement uses TRBV20-1 and TRBJ1-5; D is uncertain. CDR1 DFQATT and CDR2 SNEGSKA come from the germline V gene (reference sequence). Trimming stripped 3 bases from V and 4 bases from J, with 16 bases between. The CDR3 is 15 amino acids. Written as DNA, the CDR3 is TGCAGTGCTAGTTCCGGGTATGGTACAAATCAGCCCCAGCATTTT. The encoded protein is CSASSGYGTNQPQHF.

The chain employs TRBV10-3 and TRBJ1-6; D not certain. CDR3 length: 13 amino acids. V was trimmed by 4 bases and J by 6 bases, leaving 7 bases between them. The germline V gene has CDR1 ENHRY and CDR2 SYGVKD. CDR3 loop: CAISGGINSPLHF. CDR3 DNA sequence: TGTGCCATCAGTGGTGGGATTAATTCACCCCTCCACTTT.

V usage is TRBV11-1 and J usage is TRBJ2-1, with D uncertain. Germline CDR1 SGHAT, CDR2 FQDESV (reference sequence). Deletions cut 5 bases from V and 9 bases from J, with 11 bases between. The CDR3 length is 12 residues. This CDR3 reads CASSPWTAEQFF. In nucleotides, the CDR3 is TGTGCCAGCAGCCCTTGGACCGCTGAGCAGTTCTTC.

The chain employs TRBV29-1 and TRBJ1-2; D uncertain. V dropped 6 bases and J dropped 7 bases, with 12 bases sitting between them. CDR1 and CDR2 (germline): SQVTM, ANQGSEA. CDR3 size: 11 residues. The CDR3 is CSVGRIFGYTF. The CDR3 DNA reads as TGCAGCGTCGGACGGATCTTTGGCTACACCTTC.

This sequence joins TRBV7-9 and TRBJ2-2; perhaps TRBD1 as D (6 bases). Germline V gives CDR1 SEHNR, CDR2 FQNEAQ (reference sequence). Trimming took off 5 bases at V and 7 bases at J, with 11 bases between the two ends. This CDR3 contains 13 residues. CDR3 sequence reads: CASSTRGIGELFF. The CDR3 bases are TGTGCCAGCAGCACCAGGGGCATCGGGGAGCTGTTTTTT. The entire variable domain, with the rest obtained from reference TRBV7-9 and TRBJ2-2, is as follows: DTGVSQNPRHKITKRGQNVTFRCDPISEHNRLYWYRQTLGQGPEFLTYFQNEAQLEKSRLLSDRFSAERPKGSFSTLEIQRTEQGDSAMYLCASSTRGIGELFFGEGSRLTVL.

J is TRBJ1-3 and V is TRBV5-1, with D perhaps matching TRBD1 (6 bases). Germline CDR1 is SGHRS and CDR2 is YFSETQ. V was shortened by 4 bases and J by 2 bases, with 10 bases between the two germline ends. The CDR3 covers 14 residues. The CDR3 bases are TGCGCCAGCAGCCCGTGGGACACTGGAAACACCATATATTTT. Translated, it gives CASSPWDTGNTIYF.

J is TRBJ1-5 and V is TRBV2, with 7 nucleotides matching TRBD1. After removal of 5 bases from V and 7 bases from J, the junction contained 8 bases not matched to a gene. The CDR3 length is 14 residues. Germline V gives CDR1 SNHLY, CDR2 FYNNEI. CDR3 sequence: CASSLLGGYQPQHF. The CDR3 DNA sequence: TGTGCCAGCAGTCTCTTAGGGGGCTACCAGCCCCAGCATTTT.

The chain employs TRBV7-8 and TRBJ1-2; perhaps TRBD1 as D (6 bases). The germline CDR1 and CDR2 sequences are SGHVS and FQNEAQ. V was clipped by 2 bases and J by 2 bases, with 15 bases between them. The CDR3 spans 16 residues. DNA of the CDR3: TGTGCCAGCAGCTTAAACAGGGCTCGGGGGAACTATGGCTACACCTTC. This gives the protein CASSLNRARGNYGYTF. The whole variable domain, remainder taken from reference TRBV7-8 and TRBJ1-2, is GAGVSQSPRYKVAKRGQDVALRCDPISGHVSLFWYQQALGQGPEFLTYFQNEAQLDKSGLPSDRFFAERPEGSVSTLKIQRTQQEDSAVYLCASSLNRARGNYGYTFGSGTRLTVV.

The V call is TRBV4-1, the J call TRBJ1-5; D gene ambiguous. The CDR3 totals 13 residues. Trimming removed 1 base from V and 6 bases from J, with 7 bases in between. Germline CDR1 and CDR2: MGHRA and YSYEKL. CDR3 loop: CASSQAPGQPQHF. The CDR3 bases are TGCGCCAGCAGCCAAGCTCCGGGTCAGCCCCAGCATTTT.

The V call is TRBV7-9, the J call TRBJ2-1; TRBD2 matches 8 bases. CDR3 length: 17 amino acids. Germline lookup yields CDR1 SEHNR and CDR2 FQNEAQ (reference sequence). The V and J ends lost 5 bases and 6 bases, in that order; junction bases with no gene match: 15. The CDR3 sequence: CASSPLVGAGVFNEQFF. In nucleotides, the CDR3 is TGTGCCAGCAGCCCACTCGTAGGAGCGGGGGTCTTCAATGAGCAGTTCTTC.

This chain uses TRBV27 with TRBJ2-5, with D perhaps matching TRBD1 or TRBD2 (6 bases each). CDR3 length equals 15 residues. CDR1 MNHEY and CDR2 SMNVEV come from the germline V gene (reference sequence). Trimming cost V 7 bases and J 3 bases, with 18 bases left between them. The CDR3 spells CASMPPWGDKETQYF. CDR3 coding DNA: TGTGCCAGCATGCCCCCGTGGGGGGACAAAGAGACCCAGTACTTC.

The V call is TRBV18, the J call TRBJ2-1; 9 bases agree with TRBD2. Germline CDR1 reads KGHSH; CDR2 reads LQKENI. The CDR3 consists of 15 residues. V was pared by 5 bases and J by 4 bases, with 6 bases of the junction left unmatched. CDR3 sequence reads: CASSNSGSLYNEQFF. DNA of the CDR3: TGTGCCAGCTCAAATAGCGGGAGCCTTTACAATGAGCAGTTCTTC.

V and J are TRBV27 and TRBJ1-2, with a possible D match to TRBD1 (6 bases). The germline CDR1 and CDR2 sequences are MNHEY and SMNVEV (reference sequence). CDR3 length equals 17 residues. Between the trimmed V and J ends, which lost 1 base and 3 bases, there was a span of 18 bases. The DNA of the CDR3 is TGTGCCAGCAGTTTATGGGGGGGCGCGGAATGGGACTATGGCTACACCTTC. Translating gives CASSLWGGAEWDYGYTF.